Below, 32 T cell receptor beta chains from the same sample are listed, as sequenced in a study of read filtering for tumor transcriptome and immune sequencing. Molecular barcoded adaptors covering alpha/delta and beta/gamma chains were used on 400 to 450 ng RNA. MiXCR was run by TCRdb on the reads, yielding one entry per CDR3 protein. Of more than 30,000 distinct CDR3 sequences detected, less than 15% appear once; the ten largest clones hold roughly 18%. The specimen sequenced was a population of CD138-negative cells sorted from bone marrow. Every receptor here comes from a donor at least 40 years old with multiple myeloma.

At least ten counts were recorded for this clonotype. The chain employs TRBV7-9 and TRBJ2-5; 9 bases match TRBD1. Per the germline V gene, CDR1 is SEHNR and CDR2 is FQNEAQ (reference sequence). CDR3 length: 14 residues. J gave up 4 bases and V 3 bases, and 3 bases lay outside the gene matches. CDR3 in amino acids: CASSFADRGETQYF. DNA of the CDR3: TGTGCCAGCAGCTTCGCGGACAGGGGAGAGACCCAGTACTTC.

The sample holds many counts of this clonotype. V gene TRBV9 combines with J gene TRBJ1-1, with unresolved D. V was shortened by 2 bases and J by 1 base, with 12 bases between the two germline ends. This CDR3 contains 15 residues. The V gene's germline CDR1 is SGDLS and CDR2 YYNGEE. This CDR3 reads CASSVNYLWNTEAFF. CDR3 DNA: TGTGCCAGCAGCGTGAACTACCTGTGGAACACTGAAGCTTTCTTT.

This clonotype was found many times. The rearrangement joins TRBV20-1 to TRBJ1-4; D not resolved. The germline gives CDR1 DFQATT, CDR2 SNEGSKA (reference sequence). This CDR3 region has 12 residues. V gave up 0 bases and J gave up 6 bases, with 5 bases separating them. The CDR3 DNA reads TGCAGTGCTAGAGATCGAGATGAAAAACTGTTTTTT. It encodes CSARDRDEKLFF.

The J gene is TRBJ2-1, the V gene TRBV6-2 or TRBV6-3; D uncertain. Trimming shortened V by 1 base and J by 2 bases, and 9 bases separated the two germline ends. This CDR3 has 15 residues. The V gene's germline CDR1 is MNHEY and CDR2 SVGEGT. CDR3 in amino acids: CASSYLPPAYNEQFF. In nucleotides, the CDR3 is TGTGCCAGCAGTTACTTACCACCCGCCTACAATGAGCAGTTCTTC.

Many counts were recorded for this clonotype. The gene calls are TRBV3-1 and TRBJ2-1, with a tentative D call TRBD2 (5 bases). CDR3 size: 13 residues. CDR1 is LGHDT and CDR2 is YNNKEL in the germline V gene (reference sequence). The V and J ends lost 0 bases and 8 bases respectively, with 8 bases between them. CDR3: CASSQESGYEQFF. CDR3 in DNA: TGTGCCAGCAGCCAAGAAAGCGGATATGAGCAGTTCTTC.

The chain combines TRBV29-1 with TRBJ2-2; D possibly corresponds to TRBD1 (6 bases). Trimming pared 6 bases from V and 5 bases from J, leaving 19 bases between. The germline V gene encodes CDR1 SQVTM and CDR2 ANQGSEA. The CDR3 extends over 15 amino acids. CDR3 in amino acids: CSVVRDTQETGELFF. The CDR3 DNA reads TGCAGCGTCGTCCGGGACACCCAAGAGACCGGGGAGCTGTTTTTT.

There are many counts of this clonotype. The V gene is TRBV7-2, the J gene TRBJ2-3; D gene uncertain. Germline V gene data show CDR1 as SGHTA and CDR2 as FQGNSA. The CDR3 extends over 12 amino acids. V was clipped by 5 bases and J by 8 bases, with 11 bases between them. The CDR3, as DNA: TGTGCCAGCAGCCCCCGAATCGGTACGCAGTATTTT. Protein: CASSPRIGTQYF.

About this clonotype itself: Since a much larger clone is just one base distant, this may be a read error. V usage is TRBV6-5 and J usage is TRBJ2-2, with 10 positions matching TRBD1. Germline assignment: CDR1 MNHEY and CDR2 SVGAGI. This CDR3 is 15 amino acids long. The CDR3 nucleotides are TGTGCCAGCAGTAGGACAGGGGGGTACACCGGGGAGCTGCTTTTT. Its translation: CASSRTGGYTGELLF.

This clonotype was counted only a few times. With a much larger clone just one base away, this may be a read error. The chain joins TRBV5-1 to TRBJ2-7; weak D call: TRBD1 (5 bases). CDR3 length: 13 residues. CDR1 and CDR2 from the germline V gene are SGHRS and YFSETQ. The CDR3 sequence: CASGFDSTYEQYF. The CDR3 DNA sequence: TGCGCCAGCGGCTTCGACAGTACCTACGAGCAGTACTTC.

This clonotype was recorded at least ten times. The DNA of the CDR3 is TGTGCTAGTGGACCGACCCTGACAGGATTCGGCTATGGCTACACCTTC. Its translation: CASGPTLTGFGYGYTF. The J gene is TRBJ1-2, the V gene TRBV12-3 or TRBV12-4; a possible D gene is TRBD1 (6 bases). CDR3 length: 16 residues.

This clonotype was counted many times. V is TRBV7-9 and J is TRBJ1-3; no clear D gene. V was clipped by 4 bases and J by 3 bases, with 16 bases between them. The CDR3 extends over 16 amino acids. Germline CDR1 SEHNR, CDR2 FQNEAQ (reference sequence). For the CDR3, the DNA is TGTGCCAGCAGCTCTTCCCTCGGGGTATTTGGAAACACCATATATTTT. It translates to CASSSSLGVFGNTIYF.

This clonotype qualifies as medium-sized. The chain has TRBV7-2 and TRBJ1-1; D is unclear. The CDR3 extends over 13 amino acids. Germline CDR1 and CDR2: SGHTA and FQGNSA. Trimming took off 3 bases at V and 2 bases at J, with 7 bases between the two ends. Here the CDR3 DNA reads TGTGCCAGCAGCTTCTCAGTTAACACTGAAGCTTTCTTT. It specifies CASSFSVNTEAFF. The variable domain in full, completed from reference TRBV7-2 and TRBJ1-1, reads GAGVSQSPSNKVTEKGKDVELRCDPISGHTALYWYRQSLGQGLEFLIYFQGNSAPDKSGLPSDRFSAERTGGSVSTLTIQRTQQEDSAVYLCASSFSVNTEAFFGQGTRLTVV.

This clonotype was seen repeatedly, ten times or more. The chain combines TRBV12-3 or TRBV12-4 with TRBJ1-6; tentative D call: TRBD1 (6 bases). The V end was cut by 7 bases, the J end by 8 bases, with 15 bases between. The CDR3 covers 14 residues. CDR3 sequence: CASTQGRADSPLHF. CDR3 DNA sequence: TGTGCCAGCACCCAGGGGAGGGCTGATTCACCCCTCCACTTT.

This clonotype has ten or more counts. The rearrangement uses TRBV7-2 and TRBJ1-5, with TRBD1 matching over 8 bases. Germline assignment: CDR1 SGHTA and CDR2 FQGNSA. The CDR3 extends over 16 amino acids. The V segment lost 4 bases and the J segment 4 bases; nucleotides outside the gene matches: 9. The DNA for the CDR3 is TGTGCCAGCAGCTCAGACAGGACAGGGTGGAATCAGCCCCAGCATTTT. Translating gives CASSSDRTGWNQPQHF.

This clonotype appeared many times. The chain employs TRBV20-1 and TRBJ1-4, with TRBD1 matching over 10 bases. Losses at the gene ends were 3 bases for V and 8 bases for J; bases not matched to a gene: 6. The CDR3 has 14 amino acids. Germline CDR1 is DFQATT and CDR2 is SNEGSKA (reference sequence). CDR3 in amino acids: CSAREDRGWEKLFF. The CDR3 nucleotides are TGCAGTGCTAGGGAGGACAGGGGGTGGGAAAAACTGTTTTTT.

This clonotype was detected ten times or more. The V and J genes are TRBV7-9 and TRBJ1-1; D not certain. CDR1 is SEHNR, CDR2 FQNEAQ, per germline (reference sequence). CDR3 length equals 11 residues. The V end was cut by 11 bases, the J end by 1 base, with 8 bases between. The CDR3 nucleotides read TGTGCCGTCCGAAAGAACACTGAAGCTTTCTTT. It codes for CAVRKNTEAFF. Full variable domain (outside the CDR3, taken from reference TRBV7-9 and TRBJ1-1): DTGVSQNPRHKITKRGQNVTFRCDPISEHNRLYWYRQTLGQGPEFLTYFQNEAQLEKSRLLSDRFSAERPKGSFSTLEIQRTEQGDSAMYLCAVRKNTEAFFGQGTRLTVV.

This clonotype was counted many times. This chain uses TRBV5-6 with TRBJ1-1, with no clear D. The CDR3 has 13 residues. Germline CDR1 reads SGHDT; CDR2 reads YYEEEE. Trimming removed 0 bases from V and 2 bases from J, with 5 bases in between. The CDR3 DNA reads as TGTGCCAGCAGCTTGGGCGGTAACACTGAAGCTTTCTTT. It is translated as CASSLGGNTEAFF.

This clonotype has ten or more counts. The chain carries TRBV3-1 and TRBJ1-1; no definite D call. The V gene lost 4 bases and the J gene lost 3 bases, with 15 bases spanning the gap. This CDR3 is built from 15 residues. Germline V gene data show CDR1 as LGHDT and CDR2 as YNNKEL (reference sequence). CDR3 DNA: TGTGCCAGCAGCCGAGATATCCGGCCCGACACTGAAGCTTTCTTT. This gives the protein CASSRDIRPDTEAFF.

This clonotype was seen only a few times. This chain connects TRBV27 to TRBJ1-1; 7 nucleotides agree with TRBD1. V shed 5 bases and J 7 bases; nucleotides not matched to a gene: 10. CDR3 length: 14 residues. The germline gives CDR1 MNHEY, CDR2 SMNVEV (reference sequence). CDR3 in amino acids: CASSTSTGPLEAFF. The CDR3 coding sequence is TGTGCCAGCAGTACCTCGACAGGGCCGCTTGAAGCTTTCTTT.

V usage is TRBV2 and J usage is TRBJ1-4; 10 positions match TRBD1. V lost 4 bases, J lost 8 bases, and 10 bases stayed unmatched. The CDR3 runs 16 residues. Germline values: CDR1 SNHLY, CDR2 FYNNEI. CDR3 sequence: CASSVETGGVGEKLFF. CDR3 nucleotide sequence: TGTGCCAGCAGTGTGGAGACAGGGGGCGTCGGGGAAAAACTGTTTTTT.

This clonotype was observed many times. The rearrangement links TRBV7-9 to TRBJ1-1, with D uncertain. The CDR3 contains 14 residues. The germline V gene has CDR1 SEHNR and CDR2 FQNEAQ (reference sequence). V lost 3 bases to trimming and J lost 0 bases, with 8 bases between them. CDR3 residues: CASSFPAMNTEAFF. CDR3 coding DNA: TGTGCCAGCAGCTTCCCAGCCATGAACACTGAAGCTTTCTTT.

This clonotype was detected ten times or more. The chain combines TRBV20-1 with TRBJ1-4; D might be TRBD1 (5 bases). The CDR3 consists of 14 residues. The V gene's germline CDR1 is DFQATT and CDR2 SNEGSKA (reference sequence). Trimming took 3 bases from V and 8 from J, leaving 16 bases between them. The CDR3 region is CSARGGGGGEKLFF. In DNA, the CDR3 is TGCAGTGCTAGGGGCGGGGGGGGTGGAGAAAAACTGTTTTTT.

This clonotype was counted ten times or more. The J gene is TRBJ1-1, the V gene TRBV6-1; D is possibly TRBD1 (5 bases). This CDR3 is built from 15 residues. With 6 bases removed from V and 9 bases from J, the gap between germline ends came to 23 bases. CDR1 is MNHNS and CDR2 is SASEGT in the germline V gene. CDR3 region: CASRLGVSTWDKAFF. CDR3 bases: TGTGCCAGCAGGCTAGGGGTCAGTACTTGGGATAAAGCTTTCTTT.

This clonotype was detected many times. This chain links TRBV5-6 with TRBJ2-1; tentative D call: TRBD1 (6 bases). Trimming removed 0 bases at V and 5 bases at J, with 12 bases between. Looked up from germline, CDR1 is SGHDT and CDR2 is YYEEEE. The CDR3 extends over 15 amino acids. CDR3 DNA: TGTGCCAGCAGCTTGGCGGGACACCAAAACAATGAGCAGTTCTTC. Its protein product is CASSLAGHQNNEQFF.

This clonotype was seen at least ten times. The chain is built from TRBV7-6 and TRBJ2-1; possibly TRBD1 for D (6 bases). Germline V lookup: CDR1 SGHVS, CDR2 FNYEAQ. Trimming shortened V by 0 bases and J by 5 bases, and 14 bases separated the two germline ends. The CDR3 sequence is 16 residues long. The CDR3 DNA reads TGTGCCAGCAGCTTAGCGGCGGACAGATCCCACAATGAGCAGTTCTTC. This encodes CASSLAADRSHNEQFF. The complete variable domain, with remaining parts taken from reference TRBV7-6 and TRBJ2-1, reads GAGVSQSPRYKVTKRGQDVALRCDPISGHVSLYWYRQALGQGPEFLTYFNYEAQQDKSGLPNDRFSAERPEGSISTLTIQRTEQRDSAMYRCASSLAADRSHNEQFFGPGTRLTVL.

The table lists this clonotype with a few counts. A far larger clone is a single base away, which makes a read error likely. The chain couples TRBV11-1 to TRBJ2-1; D might be TRBD2 (6 bases). The CDR3 spans 15 residues. Germline V gene data show CDR1 as SGHAT and CDR2 as FQDESV (reference sequence). V was shortened by 3 bases and J by 6 bases, with 15 bases between the two germline ends. DNA of the CDR3: TGTGCCAGCAGCTTCTCGGGAGCCCCGGGCAATGAGCAGTTCTTC. It specifies CASSFSGAPGNEQFF.

This clonotype has only a few counts. The genes are TRBV6-1 and TRBJ1-2; 8 bases are shared with TRBD1. There are 14 residues in the CDR3. Germline V gene data show CDR1 as MNHNS and CDR2 as SASEGT. V was clipped by 6 bases and J by 0 bases; unmatched bases: 3. The CDR3 DNA sequence: TGTGCCAGCAGGATGACAGGGGCTAACTATGGCTACACCTTC. The encoded protein is CASRMTGANYGYTF.

This clonotype was detected many times. The chain links TRBV7-2 to TRBJ2-2; 9 nucleotides agree with TRBD1. CDR3 size: 13 residues. The trim removed 4 bases at V and 6 bases at J, leaving 0 bases unmatched. Germline V gene data show CDR1 as SGHTA and CDR2 as FQGNSA. CDR3 amino acids: CASSWDRAGELFF. Written as DNA, the CDR3 is TGTGCCAGCAGCTGGGACAGGGCCGGGGAGCTGTTTTTT.

This clonotype showed up many times. The chain links TRBV5-1 to TRBJ1-1; D is unclear. The CDR3 spans 12 residues. Per the germline V gene, CDR1 is SGHRS and CDR2 is YFSETQ. Trimming removed 0 bases from V and 4 bases from J, with 4 bases in between. The CDR3 here is CASSLGPTEAFF. The CDR3 coding sequence is TGCGCCAGCAGCTTGGGCCCCACTGAAGCTTTCTTT.

At least ten counts were recorded for this clonotype. The chain combines TRBV7-9 with TRBJ2-7, with 10 positions matching TRBD1. The CDR3 loop spans 15 amino acids. Germline CDR1 is SEHNR and CDR2 is FQNEAQ (reference sequence). The J segment lost 3 bases and the V segment lost 5 bases, leaving 7 bases of the junction unmatched. CDR3 nucleotides: TGTGCCAGCAGCAGCTGGACAGGGGGAGACTACGAGCAGTACTTC. Translating gives CASSSWTGGDYEQYF.

V gene TRBV18 combines with J gene TRBJ2-1, with a weak D call TRBD1 (6 bases). Deletions cut 4 bases from V and 5 bases from J, with 18 bases between. Germline CDR1 KGHSH, CDR2 LQKENI. CDR3 length equals 16 residues. In DNA, the CDR3 is TGTGCCAGCTCACGCGCCACAGGGATCCTCAACAATGAGCAGTTCTTC. Its translation: CASSRATGILNNEQFF.

This clonotype was seen many times. The chain joins TRBV5-1 to TRBJ1-5, with D perhaps TRBD1 (5 bases). The V end lost 1 base, the J end lost 1 base, and 15 bases lay between the germline ends. Germline-derived CDR1 and CDR2 are SGHRS and YFSETQ. CDR3 size: 17 residues. In DNA form, the CDR3 reads TGCGCCAGCAGCTTGACTCCGTTCCAGGGAAGCAATCAGCCCCAGCATTTT. Translating gives CASSLTPFQGSNQPQHF.